Following are 17 T cell receptor beta chains from one sample sequenced in a study of post-analysis software for immune sequencing data. Study-wide results and limits: TRBV segments more frequent in patients than in controls numbered five and included TRBV5-6, TRBV5-1 and TRBV20-1.

Antigens of these TCRs are unknown. Prepared TCR beta cDNA libraries contained unique molecular identifiers. Each CDR3 protein is one row after TCRdb ran MiXCR on the PCR reads. Altogether about 570,000 distinct CDR3 sequences are present, 34% being singletons, with the ten largest covering 4.5% to 7.5%. What was sequenced was blood. The receptors come from a girl aged 2-17 years with multiple sclerosis.

The genes are TRBV28 and TRBJ2-3, with D possibly TRBD1 on 6 matching bases. Germline lookup yields CDR1 MDHEN and CDR2 SYDVKM. The CDR3 contains 13 residues. V lost 1 base and J 5 bases, leaving 7 bases between the germline ends. The DNA of the CDR3 is TGTGCCAGCAGTTTATCGACAGGAGATACGCAGTATTTT. Translated, it gives CASSLSTGDTQYF. Together with reference TRBV28 and TRBJ2-3, the CDR3 gives the full variable domain: DVKVTQSSRYLVKRTGEKVFLECVQDMDHENMFWYRQDPGLGLRLIYFSYDVKMKEKGDIPEGYSVSREKKERFSLILESASTNQTSMYLCASSLSTGDTQYFGPGTRLTVL.

The J gene is TRBJ1-2, the V gene TRBV6-5, with TRBD1 identical over 7 bases. There are 14 residues in the CDR3. The trim removed 0 bases at V and 8 bases at J, leaving 6 bases unmatched. CDR1 and CDR2 (germline): MNHEY, SVGAGI. The CDR3 sequence: CASSYSTGSGGYTF. DNA of the CDR3: TGTGCCAGCAGTTACTCGACAGGGTCGGGCGGCTACACCTTC.

This clonotype was counted many times. The DNA for the CDR3 is TGTGCCAGCACCGCGTCTTCCTCCTACGAGCAGTACTTC. Translation: CASTASSSYEQYF. The V call is TRBV6-1, the J call TRBJ2-7; D remains unclear. V shed 7 bases and J shed 0 bases, with 10 bases lying between them. The germline gives CDR1 MNHNS, CDR2 SASEGT. The length of the CDR3 is 13 residues.

CDR3 DNA: TGCAGTGTTCTGGGGCGGGGGGGCCGCGAGACCCAGTACTTC. Amino acids: CSVLGRGGRETQYF. The rearrangement joins TRBV20-1 to TRBJ2-7, with 9 nucleotides matching TRBD2. The assigned J gene may be wrong: the sequence end matches TRBJ2-5 better. The CDR3 extends over 14 amino acids. Germline-derived CDR1 and CDR2 are DFQATT and SNEGSKA (reference sequence).

The V and J genes are TRBV25-1 and TRBJ1-6; D is uncertain. The CDR3 spans 15 residues. Per the germline V gene, CDR1 is MGHDK and CDR2 is SYGVNS. Trimming shortened V by 5 bases and J by 6 bases, and 14 bases separated the two germline ends. CDR3 amino acids: CASSTGEGFNSPLHF. The CDR3 DNA sequence: TGTGCCAGCAGTACCGGGGAAGGGTTTAATTCACCCCTCCACTTT.

This clonotype has just a few counts. V usage is TRBV12-3 or TRBV12-4 and J usage is TRBJ2-5; 10 nucleotides agree with TRBD2. CDR3 length equals 15 residues. V lost 2 bases, J lost 5 bases, and 5 bases stayed unmatched. The CDR3: CASSLSLLAGETQYF. The DNA of the CDR3 is TGTGCCAGCAGTTTATCCCTACTAGCGGGGGAGACCCAGTACTTC.

This clonotype was picked up a small number of times. The chain has TRBV5-5 and TRBJ1-2; no definite D call. The germline V and J ends were trimmed by 6 bases and 7 bases, with 16 bases remaining between them. CDR1 is SGHKS and CDR2 is YYEKEE in the germline V gene (reference sequence). This CDR3 spans 13 amino acids. The CDR3 nucleotides read TGTGCCAGCACCCCGGGAATAGGGAGTGGCTACACCTTC. Translation: CASTPGIGSGYTF.

This clonotype was picked up many times. The rearrangement links TRBV29-1 to TRBJ2-1; D is tentatively TRBD1 or TRBD2 (6 bases each). CDR1 is SQVTM and CDR2 is ANQGSEA in the germline V gene. Between the trimmed V and J ends, which lost 7 bases and 3 bases, there was a span of 13 bases. CDR3 length: 13 residues. CDR3 sequence: CSEEGGYYNEQFF. In DNA, the CDR3 is TGCAGCGAGGAGGGGGGCTACTACAATGAGCAGTTCTTC.

This clonotype was recorded a few times. The genes are TRBV20-1 and TRBJ1-2; D remains unclear. V was cut by 6 bases and J by 2 bases, with 10 bases left in between. The CDR3 covers 12 residues. From germline, CDR1 is DFQATT and CDR2 SNEGSKA (reference sequence). The CDR3 DNA reads as TGCAGTGCACGCGACACGAACTATGGCTACACCTTC. This translates into CSARDTNYGYTF.

About this clonotype: One end of the junction does not line up with germline, which may come from a read error. This rearrangement joins TRBV5-1 to TRBJ2-4, with 7 bases that match TRBD1. The J call may be in error: the DNA end matches TRBJ2-7 better. The CDR3 consists of 14 residues. CDR1 SGHRS and CDR2 YFSETQ come from the germline V gene. The CDR3 DNA follows: TGCTCCAGCACCCGGGACAGCGTTTCCTACGAGCAGTACTTC. Encoded protein: CSSTRDSVSYEQYF.

This chain links TRBV29-1 with TRBJ2-3, with D unclear. This CDR3 spans 12 amino acids. Germline V gene data show CDR1 as SQVTM and CDR2 as ANQGSEA. V was pared by 2 bases and J by 4 bases, with 7 bases between. CDR3 loop: CSVEQESDTQYF. The DNA of the CDR3 is TGCAGCGTTGAACAGGAGTCAGATACGCAGTATTTT.

The genes are TRBV20-1 and TRBJ1-5; possible D gene TRBD1, 5 bases. CDR3 size: 11 residues. V dropped 5 bases and J dropped 6 bases, with 8 bases sitting between them. In germline, CDR1 is DFQATT, CDR2 SNEGSKA (reference sequence). The CDR3 loop reads CSARGVQPQHF. DNA of the CDR3: TGCAGTGCTCGGGGGGTTCAGCCCCAGCATTTT.

This clonotype was counted a few times. J is TRBJ1-2 and V is TRBV29-1; D unresolved. Deletions cut 2 bases from V and 8 bases from J, with 15 bases between. The CDR3 runs 13 residues. Germline V CDR1 and CDR2: SQVTM, ANQGSEA. The CDR3 DNA reads TGCAGCGTTGAACGGGAGGTAGATTACGGCTACACCTTC. Its translation is CSVEREVDYGYTF.

The chain is built from TRBV10-3 and TRBJ1-1; D is possibly TRBD1 (5 bases). The V gene lost 3 bases and the J gene lost 0 bases, with 11 bases spanning the gap. The CDR3 is 15 residues long. CDR1 is ENHRY, CDR2 SYGVKD, per germline. CDR3 sequence (DNA): TGTGCCATCAGTGACCCGGGACGGGTGAACACTGAAGCTTTCTTT. It is translated as CAISDPGRVNTEAFF.

The chain joins TRBV3-1 to TRBJ2-1; D ambiguous. Trimming cost V 1 base and J 0 bases, with 19 bases left between them. The germline CDR1 and CDR2 sequences are LGHDT and YNNKEL (reference sequence). The CDR3 length is 19 residues. The CDR3 DNA is TGTGCCAGCAGCCAAGTGCCCGAGATCGCTATTAGCTCCTACAATGAGCAGTTCTTC. This encodes CASSQVPEIAISSYNEQFF.

This clonotype has a count of ten or more. This rearrangement joins TRBV29-1 to TRBJ2-1; D possibly corresponds to TRBD2 (6 bases). From germline, CDR1 is SQVTM and CDR2 ANQGSEA. CDR3 size: 13 residues. The CDR3 spells CTHSGYSYNEQFF. In DNA, the CDR3 is TGCACCCATAGCGGTTACTCCTACAATGAGCAGTTCTTC.

There are a few counts of this clonotype. The J gene is TRBJ1-1, the V gene TRBV5-5; unclear D gene. The V gene lost 4 bases and the J gene lost 3 bases, with 10 bases spanning the gap. The CDR3 extends over 13 amino acids. Germline V CDR1 and CDR2: SGHKS, YYEKEE (reference sequence). CDR3 nucleotides: TGTGCCAGCAGCATCGAGCCGCACACTGAAGCTTTCTTT. Protein sequence: CASSIEPHTEAFF.